One and the same sample provided the 18 T cell receptor beta chains below, sequenced in a study of CDR3 diversity in severe acne. In TCRdb, the PCR reads were re-called with MiXCR into one record per CDR3 protein. The table has more than 85,000 distinct CDR3 sequences, 45% to 60% seen once. Sequences were obtained from blood. The receptors stem from a male donor with acne.

This clonotype was observed at least ten times. The V call is TRBV28, the J call TRBJ1-5; D may be TRBD1 (5 bases). The V gene lost 5 bases and the J gene lost 9 bases, with 8 bases spanning the gap. The CDR3 extends over 11 amino acids. In germline, CDR1 is MDHEN, CDR2 SYDVKM. CDR3 residues: CASSPGLPQHF. The CDR3 DNA reads as TGTGCCAGCAGTCCGGGACTGCCCCAGCATTTT.

This clonotype was found many times. The chain couples TRBV5-1 to TRBJ2-3, with D hard to call. Trimming pared 0 bases from V and 7 bases from J, leaving 12 bases between. CDR3 length: 14 amino acids. Germline loops: CDR1 SGHRS, CDR2 YFSETQ. The CDR3 DNA reads as TGCGCCAGCAGCTTGGGGACCCTATCGCATACGCAGTATTTT. Translation: CASSLGTLSHTQYF.

This clonotype was found many times. The rearrangement uses TRBV9 and TRBJ1-4; 7 bases line up with TRBD1. The junction had 6 bases not matched to a gene; V was cut back by 2 bases and J by 11 bases. Germline V gives CDR1 SGDLS, CDR2 YYNGEE. CDR3 size: 13 residues. As DNA, the CDR3 is TGTGCCAGCAGCGTTGGGGACAGTAGTAAACTGTTTTTT. It codes for CASSVGDSSKLFF. Combining the CDR3 with reference TRBV9 and TRBJ1-4 gives the whole variable domain DSGVTQTPKHLITATGQRVTLRCSPRSGDLSVYWYQQSLDQGLQFLIQYYNGEERAKGNILERFSAQQFPDLHSELNLSSLELGDSALYFCASSVGDSSKLFFGSGTQLSVL.

This sequence joins TRBV7-6 and TRBJ1-5; D call uncertain. Trimming removed 4 bases at V and 2 bases at J, with 12 bases between. The CDR3 is 15 residues long. CDR1 is SGHVS, CDR2 FNYEAQ, per germline. CDR3 DNA sequence: TGTGCCAGCAGCTCCTACGGGCTCCGCAATCAGCCCCAGCATTTT. Amino acid sequence: CASSSYGLRNQPQHF.

This clonotype was counted ten times or more. DNA of the CDR3: TGTGCCAGCAGCCAGAAGCTAGCCGGAGGTGGTGAGCAGTACTTC. Translating gives CASSQKLAGGGEQYF. The chain recombines TRBV4-2 with TRBJ2-7, with a tentative D call TRBD2 (5 bases). V lost 3 bases, J lost 7 bases, and 19 bases lay in between. This CDR3 region has 15 residues. The germline gives CDR1 LGHNA, CDR2 YNFKEQ.

This clonotype was found many times. The chain carries TRBV29-1 and TRBJ2-2; weak D call: TRBD2 (7 bases). The CDR3 extends over 16 amino acids. Trimming cost V 0 bases and J 0 bases, with 11 bases left between them. Looked up from germline, CDR1 is SQVTM and CDR2 is ANQGSEA. The CDR3 region is CSVEDRGGANTGELFF. CDR3 DNA: TGCAGCGTTGAAGATCGCGGGGGCGCGAACACCGGGGAGCTGTTTTTT.

V is TRBV20-1 and J is TRBJ2-1; 7 bases fit TRBD1. Trimming cost V 6 bases and J 2 bases; bases outside gene matches: 4. The CDR3 sequence is 13 residues long. CDR1 is DFQATT and CDR2 is SNEGSKA in the germline V gene (reference sequence). The CDR3 protein is CSAEDRAYNEQFF. The CDR3, as DNA: TGCAGTGCCGAAGACAGGGCCTACAATGAGCAGTTCTTC.

The gene calls are TRBV15 and TRBJ1-3, with no clear D. V lost 0 bases to trimming and J lost 2 bases, with 20 bases between them. In germline, CDR1 is LNHNV, CDR2 YYDKDF (reference sequence). The length of the CDR3 is 19 residues. The CDR3 DNA reads as TGTGCCACCAGCAGAGAATACGGTTCACAGAGATGGACTGGAAACACCATATATTTT. Its protein is CATSREYGSQRWTGNTIYF.

The V and J genes are TRBV2 and TRBJ2-7; 8 nucleotides line up with TRBD2. The CDR3 contains 13 residues. Unmatched junction bases numbered 2, after V lost 1 base and J lost 6 bases. CDR1 and CDR2 (germline): SNHLY, FYNNEI. The chain's CDR3 is CASSEGAGGEQYF. CDR3 DNA: TGTGCCAGCAGTGAAGGGGCGGGAGGCGAGCAGTACTTC.

The rearrangement uses TRBV3-1 and TRBJ1-1; weak D call: TRBD1 (5 bases). Germline assignment: CDR1 LGHDT and CDR2 YNNKEL (reference sequence). The CDR3 spans 14 residues. Trimming stripped 4 bases from V and 1 base from J, with 10 bases between. The CDR3: CASSLTGTNTEAFF. For the CDR3, the DNA is TGTGCCAGCAGCCTCACCGGGACGAACACTGAAGCTTTCTTT.

V and J are TRBV15 and TRBJ2-1; D gene unclear. The CDR3 covers 14 residues. CDR1 is LNHNV, CDR2 YYDKDF, per germline (reference sequence). V was pared by 3 bases and J by 8 bases, with 14 bases between. The CDR3 spells CATSSLYLWDEQFF. CDR3 bases: TGTGCCACCAGCAGCCTGTACCTTTGGGATGAGCAGTTCTTC.

The chain combines TRBV12-3 or TRBV12-4 with TRBJ2-7; 8 nucleotides agree with TRBD1. The CDR3 consists of 15 residues. Germline trimming cut 6 bases from V and 2 bases from J; bases unmatched to any gene: 9. The CDR3 coding sequence is TGTGCCAGCAGCCAAGGACAGGGCTCTGCCTACGAGCAGTACTTC. Amino acid sequence: CASSQGQGSAYEQYF.

This clonotype was observed at least ten times. This rearrangement joins TRBV10-3 to TRBJ2-2; a possible D gene is TRBD2 (6 bases). Germline CDR1 and CDR2: ENHRY and SYGVKD. CDR3 length equals 14 residues. V lost 7 bases, J lost 3 bases, and 12 bases lay in between. CDR3 in amino acids: CAIIPGLDTGELFF. The CDR3 region has the DNA TGTGCCATCATTCCGGGACTCGACACCGGGGAGCTGTTTTTT.

Points on this clonotype: The CDR3 does not close with the conserved phenylalanine or tryptophan, likely indicating a read error. The chain couples TRBV20-1 to TRBJ2-1; TRBD2 agrees at 13 bases. The length of the CDR3 is 16 residues. Germline CDR1 and CDR2: DFQATT and SNEGSKA (reference sequence). V lost 3 bases to trimming and J lost 7 bases; unmatched junction nucleotides: 9. The CDR3 sequence: CSARAITSGRGNEQFC. The DNA of the CDR3 is TGCAGTGCTAGGGCTATTACTAGCGGGAGGGGGAATGAGCAGTTCTGC.

At least ten counts were recorded for this clonotype. This sequence joins TRBV19 and TRBJ2-2; 7 bases map to TRBD1. Germline CDR1 is LNHDA and CDR2 is SQIVND (reference sequence). The V and J ends lost 8 bases and 6 bases, in that order; junction bases with no gene match: 9. There are 14 residues in the CDR3. CDR3 nucleotide sequence: TGTGCCAGTCGACAGGGTTTTGAGGCCGGGGAGCTGTTTTTT. Protein sequence: CASRQGFEAGELFF.

The chain links TRBV7-3 to TRBJ2-3, with TRBD2 as a possible D gene (5 bases). CDR3 length equals 15 residues. Germline V gene lookup returns CDR1 SGHTA and CDR2 FQGTGA. Trimming took 3 bases from V and 3 from J, leaving 13 bases between them. The CDR3: CASSFRGRETDTQYF. The CDR3 DNA sequence: TGTGCCAGCAGCTTCCGGGGTAGGGAGACAGATACGCAGTATTTT.

This clonotype was counted at least ten times. The chain employs TRBV18 and TRBJ2-7; TRBD1 matches 10 bases. J was trimmed by 6 bases and V by 4 bases; bases with no gene match: 6. Germline-derived CDR1 and CDR2 are KGHSH and LQKENI. This CDR3 spans 14 amino acids. The CDR3 loop reads CASSRGTGVVEQYF. The CDR3 DNA reads as TGTGCCAGCTCACGCGGGACAGGGGTTGTCGAGCAGTACTTC.

With respect to this clonotype: It is likely a read error, because the conserved phenylalanine at the end of the CDR3 is missing. The limits of the CDR3 on the DNA are not certain, so only TCRdb's listed CDR3 is given. The V gene is TRBV29-1, the J gene TRBJ1-6; the DNA was not used to check the table's D call, TRBD1. The CDR3 is 15 residues long, ends included. Germline V gene lookup returns CDR1 SQVTM and CDR2 ANQGSEA. CDR3: CSALTGAGDNSPPHS.